Below are 32 T cell receptor beta chains sequenced from a single sample in a study of blood T cell repertoires in COVID-19. Some clones are missing from TCRdb's copy, which holds only in-frame ones; the method was immunoSEQ multiplex PCR. This table has some 250,000 clones, 75% to 90% appearing once. The sequencing sample was made of PBMCs or T cells enriched from blood (not recorded which). The receptors here all came from a man between 35 and 55 years old who had recovered from COVID-19.

This clone has only one observation. The CDR3 DNA follows: TGTGCCAGCAGCTTACAAGGGGGTCGGAACACTGAAGCTTTCTTT. This gives the protein CASSLQGGRNTEAFF. This chain joins TRBV7-3 and TRBJ1-1; tentative D call: TRBD1 (6 bases). Trimming cost V 2 bases and J 1 base, with 11 bases left between them. There are 15 residues in the CDR3. Germline V gives CDR1 SGHTA, CDR2 FQGTGA.

The V gene is TRBV9, the J gene TRBJ2-7, with a tentative D call TRBD1 (6 bases). V shed 4 bases and J shed 5 bases, with 13 bases lying between them. CDR3 length: 13 residues. CDR1 SGDLS and CDR2 YYNGEE come from the germline V gene. CDR3 coding DNA: TGTGCCAGCAGCACTAACAGGGTTAACGAGCAGTACTTC. The encoded protein is CASSTNRVNEQYF.

The CDR3 loop is CASSVGSSGSFGELFF. DNA for the CDR3: TGTGCCAGCAGCGTAGGTTCTAGCGGGAGTTTCGGGGAGCTGTTTTTT. The chain links TRBV9 to TRBJ2-2; TRBD2 agrees at 10 bases. From germline, CDR1 is SGDLS and CDR2 YYNGEE. This CDR3 is 16 amino acids long. V shed 0 bases and J 7 bases; nucleotides not matched to a gene: 6.

The chain recombines TRBV19 with TRBJ2-3; 11 nucleotides align to TRBD2. This CDR3 region has 21 residues. Unmatched junction bases numbered 15, after V lost 1 base and J lost 0 bases. The germline gives CDR1 LNHDA, CDR2 SQIVND (reference sequence). The CDR3, as DNA: TGTGCCAGTAGTATAGGGCTTTCGGGTCTAGCGGGAGGCCTTAGCACAGATACGCAGTATTTT. It codes for CASSIGLSGLAGGLSTDTQYF.

This clone came up a few times. The chain carries TRBV29-1 and TRBJ1-1; unclear D gene. This CDR3 is built from 13 residues. V shed 4 bases and J shed 7 bases, with 16 bases lying between them. Germline values: CDR1 SQVTM, CDR2 ANQGSEA. The CDR3 loop is CSVALPGSGEAFF. CDR3 DNA sequence: TGCAGCGTTGCTCTTCCGGGAAGCGGTGAAGCTTTCTTT.

The rearrangement links TRBV6-5 to TRBJ2-5, with 9 bases aligning to TRBD1. The germline V gene encodes CDR1 MNHEY and CDR2 SVGAGI. Trimming at V came to 6 bases and at J to 4 bases, leaving 9 bases not matched to a gene. CDR3 size: 15 residues. The DNA for the CDR3 is TGTGCCAGCAGCCCCGACAGGGGGTTGATAGAGACCCAGTACTTC. Its protein is CASSPDRGLIETQYF.

This chain links TRBV7-3 with TRBJ1-1, with TRBD1 matching 8 bases. Per the germline V gene, CDR1 is SGHTA and CDR2 is FQGTGA. Trimming cost V 4 bases and J 4 bases; bases outside gene matches: 8. The length of the CDR3 is 15 residues. In nucleotides, the CDR3 is TGTGCCAGCAGCTCGACAGGACAGGGAATCACTGAAGCTTTCTTT. Translation gives CASSSTGQGITEAFF.

V is TRBV10-1 and J is TRBJ2-2; 7 bases map to TRBD1. The length of the CDR3 is 16 residues. The V gene end was trimmed by 4 bases and the J gene end by 1 base; junction bases not matched to a gene: 6. CDR1 WNHNN and CDR2 SYGVQD come from the germline V gene (reference sequence). CDR3: CASSGVRQGNTGELFF. The CDR3 nucleotides read TGCGCCAGCAGTGGAGTGAGACAGGGGAACACCGGGGAGCTGTTTTTT.

The chain has TRBV5-1 and TRBJ1-6; possibly TRBD1 for D (6 bases). The V gene lost 0 bases and the J gene lost 8 bases, with 9 bases spanning the gap. This CDR3 is 14 amino acids long. Germline V gene sequence: CDR1 SGHRS, CDR2 YFSETQ. CDR3 loop: CASSLGQEYSPLHF. The CDR3, as DNA: TGCGCCAGCAGCTTGGGACAGGAGTATTCACCCCTCCACTTT.

This clone has just one count. V is TRBV14 and J is TRBJ2-7, with TRBD1 matching 10 bases. Germline CDR1 and CDR2: SGHDN and FVKESK. The CDR3 has 15 residues. V lost 4 bases, J lost 3 bases, and 6 bases stayed unmatched. The CDR3 DNA is TGTGCCAGCAGCCCTAGAGGACAGGGGGTCTACGAGCAGTACTTC. Protein product: CASSPRGQGVYEQYF.

The chain uses TRBV7-2 and TRBJ1-4, with D unclear. Germline-derived CDR1 and CDR2 are SGHTA and FQGNSA. The V and J ends lost 5 bases and 0 bases respectively, with 10 bases between them. The CDR3 is made up of 15 amino acids. CDR3 in amino acids: CASSPGSPTNEKLFF. DNA for the CDR3: TGTGCCAGCAGCCCGGGGTCGCCAACTAATGAAAAACTGTTTTTT. The full variable domain, with the rest looked up from reference TRBV7-2 and TRBJ1-4, is GAGVSQSPSNKVTEKGKDVELRCDPISGHTALYWYRQSLGQGLEFLIYFQGNSAPDKSGLPSDRFSAERTGGSVSTLTIQRTQQEDSAVYLCASSPGSPTNEKLFFGSGTQLSVL.

The chain carries TRBV19 and TRBJ2-1; 9 nucleotides agree with TRBD1. Germline V gives CDR1 LNHDA, CDR2 SQIVND (reference sequence). Germline trimming cut 7 bases from V and 5 bases from J; bases unmatched to any gene: 9. The length of the CDR3 is 15 residues. The CDR3 reads CASKRAGTGNNEQFF. Here the CDR3 DNA reads TGTGCCAGTAAGAGGGCCGGGACAGGGAACAATGAGCAGTTCTTC. Full variable domain (missing parts from reference TRBV19 and TRBJ2-1): DGGITQSPKYLFRKEGQNVTLSCEQNLNHDAMYWYRQDPGQGLRLIYYSQIVNDFQKGDIAEGYSVSREKKESFPLTVTSAQKNPTAFYLCASKRAGTGNNEQFFGPGTRLTVL.

The chain couples TRBV7-8 to TRBJ2-7; TRBD1 agrees at 8 bases. Germline V lookup: CDR1 SGHVS, CDR2 FQNEAQ. The ends lost 7 bases at V and 3 bases at J; junction bases unmatched: 8. The CDR3 spans 14 residues. CDR3 residues: CASNPGGRVYEQYF. Written as DNA, the CDR3 is TGTGCCAGCAACCCAGGGGGCAGGGTCTACGAGCAGTACTTC.

On this clone itself: The identical CDR3 is also encoded by other nucleotide sequences in the sample. V usage is TRBV27 and J usage is TRBJ2-7, with 7 bases lining up with TRBD1. CDR1 is MNHEY and CDR2 is SMNVEV in the germline V gene (reference sequence). The CDR3 is 14 residues long. Losses at the gene ends were 4 bases for V and 6 bases for J; bases not matched to a gene: 9. The CDR3 sequence: CASSWRQGASEQYF. As DNA, the CDR3 is TGTGCCAGCAGTTGGAGACAGGGAGCAAGCGAGCAGTACTTC.

This sequence joins TRBV18 and TRBJ2-2, with D perhaps TRBD1 (6 bases). CDR3 length: 16 amino acids. The V gene's germline CDR1 is KGHSH and CDR2 LQKENI. V dropped 3 bases and J dropped 4 bases, with 15 bases sitting between them. This CDR3 reads CASSPNWGPGTGELFF. DNA of the CDR3: TGTGCCAGCTCACCTAACTGGGGGCCGGGCACCGGGGAGCTGTTTTTT.

About this clone itself: Other DNA sequences in this sample translate to the same CDR3. CDR3: CASSIGTGYNEQFF. The CDR3 coding sequence is TGTGCCAGTAGTATTGGGACAGGTTACAATGAGCAGTTCTTC. The chain uses TRBV19 and TRBJ2-1; 8 bases fit TRBD1. Losses at the gene ends were 3 bases for V and 4 bases for J; bases not matched to a gene: 2. CDR1 and CDR2 from the germline V gene are LNHDA and SQIVND (reference sequence). The CDR3 runs to 14 residues.

The chain is built from TRBV11-1 and TRBJ1-6; D uncertain. The V and J ends lost 5 bases and 9 bases respectively, with 11 bases between them. Looked up from germline, CDR1 is SGHAT and CDR2 is FQDESV (reference sequence). The CDR3 has 13 amino acids. The CDR3 sequence is CASSPQARSPLHF. The CDR3 region has the DNA TGTGCCAGCAGCCCCCAGGCTCGTTCACCCCTCCACTTT.

The chain recombines TRBV7-6 with TRBJ2-5, with D possibly matching TRBD2 (6 bases). Per germline, CDR1 SGHVS and CDR2 FNYEAQ. The length of the CDR3 is 16 residues. The ends were cut back, 1 base at V and 5 bases at J, with 17 bases in the middle. The CDR3 DNA sequence: TGTGCCAGCAGCTTAGTCGCGGTGGGGGGTTCGGAGACCCAGTACTTC. Its translation is CASSLVAVGGSETQYF.

The rearrangement links TRBV12-3 or TRBV12-4 to TRBJ1-5; 7 bases agree with TRBD1. This CDR3 is 13 amino acids long. Trimming at V came to 6 bases and at J to 5 bases, leaving 4 bases not matched to a gene. For the CDR3, the DNA is TGTGCCAGCAGCGTCGGACAGGATCAGCCCCAGCATTTT. Residues: CASSVGQDQPQHF.

This rearrangement joins TRBV30 to TRBJ1-3, with 7 bases aligning to TRBD1. The germline CDR1 and CDR2 sequences are GTSNPN and SVGIG (reference sequence). The V and J ends lost 0 bases and 0 bases, in that order; junction bases with no gene match: 2. The CDR3 totals 15 residues. The CDR3 loop reads CAWSVGGDSGNTIYF. In DNA, the CDR3 is TGTGCCTGGAGTGTAGGGGGCGACTCTGGAAACACCATATATTTT.

In this sample, this clone turned up a few times. The DNA for the CDR3 is TGTGCCAGCAGCTCCTTGACAGGGTGGGCTGAAGCTTTCTTT. This encodes CASSSLTGWAEAFF. J is TRBJ1-1 and V is TRBV7-9; 7 bases agree with TRBD1. This CDR3 is 14 amino acids long. V lost 4 bases and J lost 6; bases outside the gene matches: 8. In germline, CDR1 is SEHNR, CDR2 FQNEAQ (reference sequence).

The count of this clone is one. The chain recombines TRBV19 with TRBJ1-2; 7 positions match TRBD1. Trimming removed 9 bases from V and 2 bases from J; junction bases left unmatched: 6. From germline, CDR1 is LNHDA and CDR2 SQIVND (reference sequence). CDR3 size: 13 residues. The CDR3 region has the DNA TGTGCCAGCAACCCAGGGGGGAACTATGGCTACACCTTC. Its translation is CASNPGGNYGYTF.

The CDR3 bases are TGTGCCACCAGTGAATTGGGGACAGGGACCTACAATGAGCAGTTCTTC. It translates to CATSELGTGTYNEQFF. The J gene is TRBJ2-1, the V gene TRBV24-1; TRBD1 aligns across 9 bases. Germline trimming cut 4 bases from V and 2 bases from J; bases unmatched to any gene: 5. The CDR3 length is 16 residues. Germline CDR1 reads KGHDR; CDR2 reads SFDVKD.

The chain uses TRBV5-1 and TRBJ1-6, with 7 bases lining up with TRBD1. This CDR3 contains 15 residues. The V segment lost 0 bases and the J segment 7 bases; nucleotides outside the gene matches: 4. The germline V gene encodes CDR1 SGHRS and CDR2 YFSETQ. CDR3 sequence reads: CASSLDTGANSPLHF. CDR3 bases: TGCGCCAGCAGCTTGGACACAGGGGCCAATTCACCCCTCCACTTT.

The V and J genes are TRBV27 and TRBJ1-6; a weak D match, TRBD1 (6 bases). The germline CDR1 and CDR2 sequences are MNHEY and SMNVEV (reference sequence). The CDR3 runs to 14 residues. V gave up 3 bases and J gave up 14 bases, with 17 bases separating them. CDR3 DNA sequence: TGTGCCAGCAGTTTGAACACCGCAGGGGTCACCCTCCACTTT. Protein: CASSLNTAGVTLHF.

The rearrangement links TRBV4-1 to TRBJ1-6; weak D call: TRBD1 (6 bases). The CDR3 is 14 residues long. Trimming removed 1 base from V and 5 bases from J, with 6 bases in between. Germline-derived CDR1 and CDR2 are MGHRA and YSYEKL. This CDR3 reads CASSQGQDNSPLHF. The CDR3 coding sequence is TGCGCCAGCAGCCAAGGACAGGATAATTCACCCCTCCACTTT.

The chain links TRBV11-1 to TRBJ1-3; D remains ambiguous. Germline CDR1 is SGHAT and CDR2 is FQDESV (reference sequence). This CDR3 comprises 12 residues. V was cut by 2 bases and J by 9 bases, with 8 bases left in between. The CDR3 DNA sequence: TGTGCCAGCAGCTTAACCAGAGGCACCATATATTTT. Translation: CASSLTRGTIYF.

The gene calls are TRBV20-1 and TRBJ1-5; no clear D. The CDR3 spans 16 residues. From germline, CDR1 is DFQATT and CDR2 SNEGSKA (reference sequence). V dropped 3 bases and J dropped 5 bases, with 20 bases sitting between them. This chain's CDR3 is CSASLGVGREDQPQHF. The CDR3 DNA reads TGCAGTGCTAGTTTGGGAGTCGGGCGGGAAGATCAGCCCCAGCATTTT.

The V and J genes are TRBV9 and TRBJ1-1; possible D gene TRBD1, 5 bases. This CDR3 has 14 amino acids. In germline, CDR1 is SGDLS, CDR2 YYNGEE. V lost 2 bases and J lost 0, with 8 bases in between. This CDR3 is CASSVKGMNTEAFF. CDR3 coding DNA: TGTGCCAGCAGCGTTAAGGGGATGAACACTGAAGCTTTCTTT.

This CDR3 is CASSPDRESQPQHF. CDR3 DNA: TGTGCCAGCAGCCCCGACAGGGAGAGTCAGCCCCAGCATTTT. The chain employs TRBV7-8 and TRBJ1-5, with 7 bases lining up with TRBD1. The CDR3 covers 14 residues. Germline CDR1 is SGHVS and CDR2 is FQNEAQ. Trimming at V came to 5 bases and at J to 6 bases, leaving 7 bases not matched to a gene.

The J gene is TRBJ1-2, the V gene TRBV7-9; D remains ambiguous. Germline loops: CDR1 SEHNR, CDR2 FQNEAQ (reference sequence). The CDR3 is made up of 15 amino acids. V gave up 5 bases and J gave up 4 bases, with 17 bases separating them. The CDR3 DNA reads TGTGCCAGCAGCCTCATCGCGGCGGAGGGCTATGGCTACACCTTC. This encodes CASSLIAAEGYGYTF.

V gene TRBV28 combines with J gene TRBJ1-2; D is unresolved. This CDR3 contains 13 residues. Looked up from germline, CDR1 is MDHEN and CDR2 is SYDVKM. V lost 1 base, J lost 8 bases, and 11 bases lay in between. The CDR3 is CASSLSLGRGYTF. The CDR3 nucleotides are TGTGCCAGCAGTTTATCATTGGGGAGGGGCTACACCTTC.